This T cell receptor beta chain was retrieved from a study of shared clonotypes between healthy human individuals. Original data processing: Filtering differed since immunoSEQ provided only junctions, with no quality scores. Assay used: immunoSEQ multiplex PCR; TCRdb lists only in-frame clones, some missing. That table furnishes V, J and clone size, whereas the DNA furnished D and trimming. The sample lists about 2.2 million clones, about 94% seen once, with about 1.6% in the top ten. CD45RO-negative, CCR7-selected cells formed the naive CD8 fraction, which excluded terminally differentiated effector memory CD45RA+ cells. Germline assignment: CDR1 SGHVS and CDR2 FQNEAQ. The CDR3 spans 13 residues. Between the trimmed V and J ends, which lost 5 bases and 4 bases, there was a span of 12 bases.

This clonotype was obtained from a man between 18 and 35 years old in good health. Some clones in this sample may be carry-over from other donors' samples. Sequenced: naive CD8+ T cells from PBMCs. The chain recombines TRBV7-8 with TRBJ2-7; D ambiguous. The CDR3 coding sequence is TGTGCCAGCAGCCCCCGAGGTTTGTACGAGCAGTACTTC. Its protein is CASSPRGLYEQYF.